One and the same sample provided the 5 T cell receptor beta chains below, sequenced in a study of blood T cell repertoires in COVID-19. Only in-frame clones appear in the TCRdb table, and some are missing; sequencing was by immunoSEQ multiplex PCR. This sample yields about 78,000 clones, of which 86% are seen a single time; 4.5% to 6% belongs to the top ten. The sequencing input was peripheral blood. The receptor source for this set is a man between 45 and 60 years old with active or convalescent COVID-19.

The rearrangement uses TRBV7-6 and TRBJ2-2, with D tentatively TRBD1 (5 bases). Trimming removed 5 bases from V and 3 bases from J, with 10 bases in between. Germline loops: CDR1 SGHVS, CDR2 FNYEAQ. This CDR3 comprises 14 residues. The CDR3 bases are TGTGCCAGCAGCGTACAGGATTACACCGGGGAGCTGTTTTTT. This codes for CASSVQDYTGELFF.

The chain has TRBV2 and TRBJ2-5, with D maybe TRBD2 (6 bases). Trimming cost V 2 bases and J 5 bases, with 9 bases left between them. CDR1 SNHLY and CDR2 FYNNEI come from the germline V gene. There are 13 residues in the CDR3. The CDR3 sequence: CASSESGGETQYF. In nucleotides, the CDR3 is TGTGCCAGCAGTGAAAGTGGAGGGGAGACCCAGTACTTC.

The rearrangement uses TRBV27 and TRBJ1-4; D is undetermined. This CDR3 is built from 15 residues. The V gene lost 6 bases and the J gene lost 7 bases, with 18 bases spanning the gap. The V gene's germline CDR1 is MNHEY and CDR2 SMNVEV (reference sequence). CDR3 DNA sequence: TGTGCCAGCAGCCCCGATGGAGGGAGAGGTGAAAAACTGTTTTTT. This codes for CASSPDGGRGEKLFF.

The chain is built from TRBV5-1 and TRBJ2-7; D might be TRBD1 (5 bases). In germline, CDR1 is SGHRS, CDR2 YFSETQ. The CDR3 is made up of 13 amino acids. The V end lost 1 base, the J end lost 6 bases, and 11 bases lay between the germline ends. CDR3 sequence: CASSLNAGFEQYV. DNA for the CDR3: TGCGCCAGCAGCTTGAACGCAGGGTTCGAGCAGTACGTC.

This chain connects TRBV19 to TRBJ1-1; D possibly corresponds to TRBD1 (6 bases). The CDR3 runs to 13 residues. The V gene lost 6 bases and the J gene lost 5 bases, with 13 bases spanning the gap. Per germline, CDR1 LNHDA and CDR2 SQIVND (reference sequence). This CDR3 is CASSRNRETEAFF. In DNA, the CDR3 is TGTGCCAGTAGCCGCAACAGGGAAACTGAAGCTTTCTTT.